Described below is a single T cell receptor beta chain sequence and its context. Its specificity is unknown. The data stem from a study of blood T cells in healthy people across ages. For the second PCR, which ran for about 6 to 12 cycles, a sample-barcoded 5' primer and a J-beta primer mix were used. Sequencing of every sample gave 2.5 million or more CDR3-containing paired-end reads. TCRdb passed the 5' RACE reads through MiXCR, listing each CDR3 protein once. The sample holds 1.5 million or so distinct CDR3 sequences, approximately 43% seen once. Overall study results and limits: Roughly linear declines in TCR beta diversity per million T cells occurred with age.

This CDR3 has 16 residues. Trimming pared 5 bases from V and 0 bases from J, leaving 14 bases between. Looked up from germline, CDR1 is MDHEN and CDR2 is SYDVKM. This receptor was obtained from a woman aged 18-35 years in good health. The material sequenced was blood. The chain couples TRBV28 to TRBJ2-1, with no clear D. CDR3 DNA sequence: TGTGCCAGCAGTCCGAACTCCCTAAGCTCCTACAATGAGCAGTTCTTC. Translation: CASSPNSLSSYNEQFF.